What follows describes a single T cell receptor beta chain. Its specificity is unknown. The sample belongs to a study of T-cell memory formation after mild COVID-19. Across the whole study: TCR clusters were mostly confined to one donor each. Study-wide findings and caveats: CD4/CD8 balance held among clones contracting day 15 to 85, and later expanders leaned CD4+.

TCRdb analysed the 5' RACE reads with MiXCR anew, one entry per CDR3 protein. The sample carries some 200,000 distinct CDR3 sequences, about 21% recorded once. Per germline, CDR1 SGHAT and CDR2 FQDESV (reference sequence). V was clipped by 2 bases and J by 5 bases, with 12 bases between them. CDR3 length: 14 residues. Sequencing was done on a sample of PBMCs or a T cell subset sorted from them (not recorded which). This sequence joins TRBV11-1 and TRBJ1-1; D is perhaps TRBD1 (6 bases). The TCR sequence derives from an adult woman who had mild COVID-19 (a few samples of this study predate the infection). Cell type and time point are not known. The CDR3: CASSLSRQATEAFF. CDR3 bases: TGTGCCAGCAGCTTATCCCGACAGGCAACTGAAGCTTTCTTT.